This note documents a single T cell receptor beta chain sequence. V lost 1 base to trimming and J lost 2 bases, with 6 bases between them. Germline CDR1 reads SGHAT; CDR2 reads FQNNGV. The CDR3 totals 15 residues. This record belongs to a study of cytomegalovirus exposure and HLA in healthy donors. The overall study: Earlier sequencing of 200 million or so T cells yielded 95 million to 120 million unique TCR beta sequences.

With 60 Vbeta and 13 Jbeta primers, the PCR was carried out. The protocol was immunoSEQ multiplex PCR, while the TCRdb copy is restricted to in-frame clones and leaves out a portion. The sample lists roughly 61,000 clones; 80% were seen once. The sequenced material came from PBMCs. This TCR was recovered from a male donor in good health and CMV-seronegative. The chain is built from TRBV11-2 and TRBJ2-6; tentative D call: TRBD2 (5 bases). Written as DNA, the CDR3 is TGTGCCAGCAGCTTAGTGGGAGCTGGGGCCAACGTCCTGACTTTC. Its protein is CASSLVGAGANVLTF.